A selection of T cell receptor beta chains follows, all from one sample in a study of blood T cells in healthy people across ages. TCRdb independently ran MiXCR on the 5' RACE reads; one entry per CDR3 protein. The data hold about 1.4 million distinct CDR3 sequences, with approximately 59% observed a single time. The specimen sequenced was blood. The receptors shown here come from a man aged 18 to 30 in good health. CDR3s include the opening cysteine and the closing phenylalanine or tryptophan.

j_gene	v_gene	CDR3aa
TRBJ2-2	TRBV12-3/TRBV12-4	CASSFSLMVPGELFF
TRBJ2-1	TRBV7-9	CASSLLGPTRNEQFF
TRBJ2-7	TRBV15	CATGVQRSYEQYF
TRBJ2-3	TRBV14	CASSTIGLAGADTQYF
TRBJ2-1	TRBV7-8	CASSLAENEQFF
TRBJ2-2	TRBV27	CASSFFLGGDTGELFF
TRBJ2-5	TRBV29-1	CSVDTTNEQYF
TRBJ2-4	TRBV11-2	CASSAPGGENIQYF
TRBJ2-3	TRBV5-1	CASTNSNGDTQYF
TRBJ2-3	TRBV6-5	CASSLWGDNRPTRTDTQYF
TRBJ2-5	TRBV10-3	CAISGGDNQETQYF
TRBJ1-1	TRBV4-1	CASSQEYGYTEAFF